This T cell receptor beta chain was sequenced in a study of blood T cell repertoires in COVID-19. About the study: Acute and convalescent COVID-19 specimens originated in the United States, Italy and Spain. Sample material is recorded as cDNA or gDNA derived from T cells, B-cell-depleted T cells, or PBMCs.

The CDR3 extends over 15 amino acids. Germline CDR1 reads SGHAT; CDR2 reads FQNNGV. Trimming pared 1 base from V and 7 bases from J, leaving 16 bases between. Study processing details: Quantification of nucleated cells was approximated via reference gene primer amplification. The protocol was immunoSEQ multiplex PCR, while the TCRdb copy is restricted to in-frame clones and leaves out a portion. The V and J calls and clone size come from that table; D and trimming were worked out from the DNA. This sample has some 250,000 clones, with 85% to 90% found just once. Material: peripheral blood. V usage is TRBV11-2 and J usage is TRBJ1-2; D might be TRBD1 (5 bases). The sequence came from an older woman with active or convalescent COVID-19. CDR3 sequence: CASSLGFSGLSGYTF. CDR3 coding DNA: TGTGCCAGCAGCTTAGGATTTTCAGGGTTGTCTGGCTACACCTTC.